A single T cell receptor (beta chain) is shown here with its context. This clone's antigen is unknown. No base quality information exists; no much larger clone differs at one position. The sample originates from a study of blood T cell repertoires in COVID-19 (dated by TCRdb to 2018 to 2021). The study in broad terms: Samples covering the acute and convalescent phases of COVID-19 were provided by collaborators in the United States, Italy and Spain. The prospective study material was composed of cDNA or gDNA derived from T cells, B-cell-depleted T cells, or PBMCs. Subjects who had been exposed to COVID-19, were actively infected with it, or had recovered from it provided the deeply sampled blood TCRbeta repertoires that made up the dataset. The repertoires were released in a freely available public database intended as a resource for research on the immune response to SARS-CoV-2. Samples came from the ongoing ImmuneRACE study (first 160 participants) plus 1,254 subjects from 6 global collaborators. Sample metadata almost always included a de-identified subject ID, COVID-19 status, age in years and sex. Where available, HLA class I and class II types were obtained from metadata supplied by the sample provider rather than from assay-based typing.

TCRbeta CDR3 regions were amplified from genomic DNA by means of the immunoSEQ Assay, a bias-controlled multiplex PCR. The authors processed their data as follows. Nucleated cell counts per sample were estimated from amplification of reference gene primers within the assay. To quantify the absolute abundance of each unique TCRbeta CDR3 rearrangement, sequence reads were collapsed and filtered. For each sample, productive Simpson clonality was calculated as the square root of Simpson's diversity index across productive rearrangements. The immuneACCESS repertoire file appears here via TCRdb, limited to in-frame rearrangements. These files lack a portion of the clones; in checked studies, under half of the deficit traces to unresolved V genes, and the cause of the others is not known. From that table come the V and J calls and clone size; the DNA was used to work out D and trimming. Recorded for this sample are 60,000 or so clones; about 86% of them occurred a single time. The top ten constitute approximately 4.3% of the sample.

Collaborating institutions collected whole blood in K2EDTA tubes following their own protocols. For TCRbeta analysis, collaborators shipped samples in one of three forms: frozen whole blood, isolated PBMCs, or DNA extracted from either of those sample types. What the work shows at the level of the full study, not this receptor alone: How much clinical and demographic metadata was included differed by source and by participant, and the metadata was provided uncurated.

CDR1 and CDR2, per the germline V gene (reference sequence), are LNHDA and SQIVND. The CDR3 spans 16 residues, from the cysteine through the phenylalanine. Only CDR3 DNA is held: 48 bases, read in frame from base 1. Germline trimming amounts to 6 bases on V and 5 bases on J, with 9 as the count of junction bases outside the gene matches. The sequence derives from a man aged 60 to 69 with acute or convalescent COVID-19. Source material: peripheral blood. Rearrangement joined TRBV19 to TRBJ2-5; a stretch of 13 junction bases matches TRBD2. The DNA sequence reads TGTGCCAGTAGCTCTGGACTAGCGGGAGAGAGGGAGACCCAGTACTTC. Its protein product is CASSSGLAGERETQYF.